This passage covers 5 T cell receptor beta chains from one sample sequenced in a study of T cells after yellow fever vaccination. TCRdb redid the calling of the 5' RACE reads with MiXCR, one entry per CDR3 protein. Here the sample spans roughly 330,000 distinct CDR3 sequences, around 6.8% being singletons. The sequencing here drew on PBMCs, taken approximately 47 days after the first yellow fever vaccination. The receptors were gathered from a man younger than 35 who received the YFV17D yellow fever vaccine.

This clonotype has more than one count but fewer than ten. The chain recombines TRBV19 with TRBJ2-3; the D is unclear. Trimming left V 3 bases short and J 2 bases short, with 6 bases between. The germline V gene has CDR1 LNHDA and CDR2 SQIVND (reference sequence). The CDR3 totals 13 residues. The CDR3: CASSIAATDTQYF. Written as DNA, the CDR3 is TGTGCCAGTAGTATTGCGGCCACAGATACGCAGTATTTT.

The rearrangement links TRBV5-1 to TRBJ2-7; the match to TRBD2 covers 10 bases. CDR3 length: 13 residues. V lost 0 bases to trimming and J lost 7 bases; unmatched junction nucleotides: 1. Germline V gives CDR1 SGHRS, CDR2 YFSETQ. The CDR3 region has the DNA TGCGCCAGCAGCTTGGAGACTAGCGGGGAGCAGTACGTC. Protein sequence: CASSLETSGEQYV.

The chain has TRBV9 and TRBJ2-3; no firm D call. Trimming removed 7 bases from V and 4 bases from J, with 16 bases in between. Germline CDR1 reads SGDLS; CDR2 reads YYNGEE. The CDR3 extends over 14 amino acids. For the CDR3, the DNA is TGTGCCAGCGCCAGGCGCGGTGAAGCAGATACGCAGTATTTT. Its protein is CASARRGEADTQYF.

This chain links TRBV19 with TRBJ2-1, with D tentatively TRBD2 (5 bases). V lost 3 bases and J lost 7, with 16 bases in between. The CDR3 consists of 15 residues. CDR1 is LNHDA, CDR2 SQIVND, per germline (reference sequence). Written as DNA, the CDR3 is TGTGCCAGTAGTATTTGGTCAGCCCCGGGGAATGAGCAGTTCTTC. Translated: CASSIWSAPGNEQFF.

This clonotype was seen repeatedly, ten times or more. V usage is TRBV20-1 and J usage is TRBJ2-2, with 9 bases fitting TRBD1. The V gene's germline CDR1 is DFQATT and CDR2 SNEGSKA (reference sequence). The V segment lost 8 bases and the J segment 4 bases; nucleotides outside the gene matches: 14. CDR3 length: 16 amino acids. The CDR3 is CSTKIPGTGPTGELFF. CDR3 sequence (DNA): TGCAGTACAAAAATTCCCGGGACAGGGCCCACCGGGGAGCTGTTTTTT.